This entry describes one T cell receptor (beta chain). These data are taken from a study of T cell responses to AZD1222 COVID-19 vaccine. Study overall: Pooling covered second doses at about 4 or about 12 weeks.

V lost 4 bases to trimming and J lost 3 bases; unmatched junction nucleotides: 9. This CDR3 is built from 16 residues. Germline CDR1 reads SGHRS; CDR2 reads YFSETQ. Assay used: immunoSEQ multiplex PCR; TCRdb lists only in-frame clones, some missing. The sample records 90,000 to 130,000 clones, about nine tenths being singletons. The sequencing here drew on peripheral blood, taken on day 0 of AZD1222 vaccination. This TCR was sampled from an adult in good health. The rearrangement uses TRBV5-1 and TRBJ2-5; 10 nucleotides line up with TRBD2. CDR3 sequence reads: CASSGGALAGEETQYF. In DNA, the CDR3 is TGCGCCAGCAGCGGCGGGGCGCTAGCGGGGGAAGAGACCCAGTACTTC.